The 30 T cell receptor beta chains reported below all come from one sample, sequenced in a study of T cells in localized non-small cell lung cancer (dated by TCRdb to about 2020). Library preparation was by the immunoSEQ multiplex PCR assay. Drawn from immuneACCESS, this table holds only the in-frame rearrangements with V and J called that TCRdb kept. Clones are partly lost; checked studies trace under half to an unresolved V gene and leave the rest unexplained. The sample profile shows approximately 70,000 clones; 80% to 90% of them were found once. The biggest ten clones account for around 4.8% of the sample. The sequences come from PBMCs, collected before any cancer treatment. Every receptor here comes from a man between 40 and 70 years old with stage II lung adenocarcinoma.

The chain carries TRBV11-3 and TRBJ2-7; 10 bases agree with TRBD2. The germline V gene encodes CDR1 SGHNT and CDR2 YENEEA. The CDR3 has 14 residues. V gave up 3 bases and J gave up 6 bases; unmatched junction bases: 5. Here the CDR3 DNA reads TGTGCCAGCAGCTTCAGTAGCGGGAGGAGCGAGCAGTACTTC. It translates to CASSFSSGRSEQYF.

CDR3 amino acids: CAISGPTSGKDEQFF. CDR3 coding DNA: TGTGCCATCAGTGGGCCGACTAGCGGTAAGGATGAGCAGTTCTTC. The chain combines TRBV10-3 with TRBJ2-1; 9 bases are shared with TRBD2. Germline trimming cut 4 bases from V and 8 bases from J; bases unmatched to any gene: 9. The V gene's germline CDR1 is ENHRY and CDR2 SYGVKD. This CDR3 has 15 amino acids.

In the case of this clone: One junction end does not reproduce the germline sequence, and a read error may be involved. Other DNA variants within this sample encode the same CDR3. V and J are TRBV5-1 and TRBJ1-1; weak D call: TRBD1 (6 bases). The CDR3 sequence is 15 residues long. The V gene's germline CDR1 is SGHRS and CDR2 YFSETQ. CDR3 DNA sequence: TGCGCCAGCAGCTTGATGGGGGCGGATGGAACTGAAGCCTTCTTT. It yields the protein CASSLMGADGTEAFF.

This chain joins TRBV18 and TRBJ1-2; 12 bases map to TRBD1. The CDR3 runs 15 residues. Germline trimming cut 3 bases from V and 4 bases from J; bases unmatched to any gene: 3. Germline V gene lookup returns CDR1 KGHSH and CDR2 LQKENI. The CDR3 coding sequence is TGTGCCAGCTCACCGGGACAGGGGGCCTCCTATGGCTACACCTTC. It translates to CASSPGQGASYGYTF.

The chain carries TRBV6-8 and TRBJ2-1; TRBD2 aligns across 7 bases. The CDR3 is made up of 18 amino acids. Trimming took 8 bases from V and 1 from J; bases not matched to a gene: 17. CDR1 and CDR2 from the germline V gene are MNHGY and SAAAGT. The CDR3 DNA reads as TGTGCCAGCCGACGGCGGGAGTCTCCAATTAATTCCTACAATGAGCAGTTCTTC. It specifies CASRRRESPINSYNEQFF.

The chain employs TRBV18 and TRBJ2-7, with TRBD1 matching 8 bases. V was clipped by 3 bases and J by 10 bases; unmatched bases: 5. Per germline, CDR1 KGHSH and CDR2 LQKENI. This CDR3 contains 12 residues. This CDR3 is CASSPETGVQYF. The CDR3 nucleotides read TGTGCCAGCTCACCCGAGACAGGGGTCCAGTACTTC.

The J gene is TRBJ1-4, the V gene TRBV14; 7 bases agree with TRBD1. V lost 2 bases and J lost 2; bases outside the gene matches: 8. CDR1 is SGHDN, CDR2 FVKESK, per germline. This CDR3 contains 17 residues. Here the CDR3 reads CASSQLGQVGTNEKLFF. The CDR3 bases are TGTGCCAGCAGCCAACTTGGACAGGTCGGGACTAATGAAAAACTGTTTTTT.

J is TRBJ1-5 and V is TRBV6-1, with a tentative D call TRBD1 (5 bases). This CDR3 contains 15 residues. Germline CDR1 is MNHNS and CDR2 is SASEGT. V was clipped by 6 bases and J by 0 bases, with 12 bases between them. For the CDR3, the DNA is TGTGCCAGCAGATTCAGGGATGGTAGCAATCAGCCCCAGCATTTT. It specifies CASRFRDGSNQPQHF.

J is TRBJ2-1 and V is TRBV4-2, with 8 nucleotides matching TRBD2. Germline V gene sequence: CDR1 LGHNA, CDR2 YNFKEQ. This CDR3 comprises 16 residues. V was clipped by 0 bases and J by 3 bases; unmatched bases: 4. CDR3 loop: CASSQEPAGVYNEQFF. In nucleotides, the CDR3 is TGTGCCAGCAGCCAAGAACCAGCGGGAGTCTACAATGAGCAGTTCTTC.

CDR3: CASSLDLGANTF. As DNA, the CDR3 is TGTGCCAGCAGCTTAGACCTGGGGGCAAACACCTTC. The chain employs TRBV7-2 and TRBJ1-2; the D gene is possibly TRBD1 (6 bases). The CDR3 consists of 12 residues. Germline loops: CDR1 SGHTA, CDR2 FQGNSA. The V end lost 1 base, the J end lost 12 bases, and 12 bases lay between the germline ends.

The chain combines TRBV28 with TRBJ2-5; TRBD1 matches 9 bases. Germline assignment: CDR1 MDHEN and CDR2 SYDVKM. The CDR3 contains 15 residues. Losses at the gene ends were 5 bases for V and 5 bases for J; bases not matched to a gene: 9. In DNA form, the CDR3 reads TGTGCCAGCAGTCGACCGGGACAGGGCGCGGAGACCCAGTACTTC. It yields the protein CASSRPGQGAETQYF.

The chain couples TRBV29-1 to TRBJ1-1, with D uncertain. The V end was cut by 0 bases, the J end by 4 bases, with 9 bases between. CDR1 and CDR2 from the germline V gene are SQVTM and ANQGSEA. The CDR3 loop spans 13 amino acids. The CDR3 spells CSVEEEGGTEAFF. Written as DNA, the CDR3 is TGCAGCGTTGAAGAAGAGGGTGGCACTGAAGCTTTCTTT. Variable domain in full (rest from reference TRBV29-1 and TRBJ1-1): SAVISQKPSRDICQRGTSLTIQCQVDSQVTMMFWYRQQPGQSLTLIATANQGSEATYESGFVIDKFPISRPNLTFSTLTVSNMSPEDSSIYLCSVEEEGGTEAFFGQGTRLTVV.

V and J are TRBV21-1 and TRBJ2-7. TRBV21-1 has pseudogene status. CDR3 length: 17 residues. CDR3 amino acids: CASSKDEGRPVIYEQYF. The CDR3 DNA sequence: TGTGCCAGCAGCAAAGATGAGGGACGCCCGGTGATCTACGAGCAGTACTTC.

J is TRBJ1-2 and V is TRBV6-6; TRBD1 matches at 7 bases. This CDR3 has 15 residues. V dropped 0 bases and J dropped 8; count of bases not matched to a gene: 9. From germline, CDR1 is MNHNY and CDR2 SVGAGI (reference sequence). CDR3 nucleotides: TGTGCCAGCAGTTACTCAAGGACAGGCTCCTCGGGCTACACCTTC. Translation gives CASSYSRTGSSGYTF.

The genes are TRBV4-1 and TRBJ2-7; possibly TRBD1 or TRBD2 for D (7 bases each). CDR1 and CDR2 from the germline V gene are MGHRA and YSYEKL. V was cut by 1 base and J by 5 bases, with 18 bases left in between. The CDR3 runs 16 residues. This CDR3 reads CASSQGIIRGTNEQYF. CDR3 coding DNA: TGCGCCAGCAGCCAAGGAATCATCAGGGGGACTAACGAGCAGTACTTC.

The chain is built from TRBV4-3 and TRBJ1-4; D not certain. The CDR3 consists of 15 residues. V was shortened by 0 bases and J by 1 base, with 6 bases between the two germline ends. Germline CDR1 reads LGHNA; CDR2 reads YSLEER. CDR3 DNA: TGCGCCAGCAGCCAAGATCGGGTAACTAATGAAAAACTGTTTTTT. Amino acid sequence: CASSQDRVTNEKLFF.

The chain has TRBV6-4 and TRBJ2-7; D perhaps matches TRBD2 (6 bases). V lost 0 bases and J 2 bases, leaving 11 bases between the germline ends. The CDR3 totals 15 residues. Germline CDR1 reads MRHNA; CDR2 reads SNTAGT. CDR3 sequence (DNA): TGTGCCAGCAGTGACTCCCAGTGGAGGGCCTACGAGCAGTACTTC. Its translation: CASSDSQWRAYEQYF.

The rearrangement links TRBV6-5 to TRBJ1-5, with D hard to call. Trimming cost V 0 bases and J 2 bases, with 5 bases left between them. CDR1 MNHEY and CDR2 SVGAGI come from the germline V gene. The CDR3 sequence is 14 residues long. The CDR3 sequence is CASSYSSRNQPQHF. For the CDR3, the DNA is TGTGCCAGCAGTTACTCTAGCCGCAATCAGCCCCAGCATTTT.

The chain recombines TRBV6-5 with TRBJ2-7; possibly TRBD1 or TRBD2 for D (5 bases each). Per germline, CDR1 MNHEY and CDR2 SVGAGI. The V end was cut by 6 bases, the J end by 2 bases, with 11 bases between. The CDR3 spans 13 residues. The CDR3 DNA reads TGTGCCAGCAGCCTTTCGGGGCCCTACGAGCAGTACTTC. Protein: CASSLSGPYEQYF.

The chain uses TRBV4-1 and TRBJ1-4; tentatively, D is TRBD1 (5 bases). Trimming removed 0 bases from V and 4 bases from J, with 12 bases in between. The CDR3 runs to 16 residues. CDR1 is MGHRA, CDR2 YSYEKL, per germline. This CDR3 reads CASSQDLGLDNEKLFF. DNA for the CDR3: TGCGCCAGCAGCCAAGACTTGGGACTTGATAATGAAAAACTGTTTTTT.

This clone was seen more than once but under ten times. V usage is TRBV27 and J usage is TRBJ2-4, with D perhaps TRBD1 (5 bases). The CDR3 is 15 residues long. Trimming removed 5 bases at V and 2 bases at J, with 13 bases between. The V gene's germline CDR1 is MNHEY and CDR2 SMNVEV (reference sequence). CDR3 residues: CASSELGVSKNIQYF. The CDR3 coding sequence is TGTGCCAGCAGTGAGCTAGGGGTTTCCAAAAACATTCAGTACTTC.

The chain couples TRBV7-9 to TRBJ1-5, with TRBD1 matching over 7 bases. The CDR3 is 16 amino acids. V lost 5 bases, J lost 5 bases, and 12 bases stayed unmatched. The germline V gene has CDR1 SEHNR and CDR2 FQNEAQ (reference sequence). CDR3 amino acids: CASSPIRQGGDQPQHF. The CDR3 DNA reads as TGTGCCAGCAGCCCGATCAGACAGGGTGGAGATCAGCCCCAGCATTTT.

V gene TRBV9 combines with J gene TRBJ2-6; D uncertain. V lost 2 bases and J lost 3, with 9 bases in between. The CDR3 spans 15 residues. Looked up from germline, CDR1 is SGDLS and CDR2 is YYNGEE. CDR3 DNA sequence: TGTGCCAGCAGCGTCGGAGAACGTGGGGCCAACGTCCTGACTTTC. Translating gives CASSVGERGANVLTF. Drawing the rest from reference TRBV9 and TRBJ2-6, the complete variable domain is DSGVTQTPKHLITATGQRVTLRCSPRSGDLSVYWYQQSLDQGLQFLIQYYNGEERAKGNILERFSAQQFPDLHSELNLSSLELGDSALYFCASSVGERGANVLTFGAGSRLTVL.

The chain combines TRBV5-1 with TRBJ2-1; 7 positions agree with TRBD1. Looked up from germline, CDR1 is SGHRS and CDR2 is YFSETQ. The CDR3 covers 14 residues. J gave up 0 bases and V 7 bases, and 4 bases lay outside the gene matches. The CDR3 spells CASGRDSSYNEQFF. In DNA form, the CDR3 reads TGCGCCAGCGGCCGGGACAGCTCCTACAATGAGCAGTTCTTC.

The V and J genes are TRBV19 and TRBJ2-1, with 8 bases identical to TRBD2. The CDR3 is made up of 15 amino acids. V gave up 3 bases and J gave up 7 bases; unmatched junction bases: 8. CDR1 is LNHDA and CDR2 is SQIVND in the germline V gene (reference sequence). CDR3 loop: CASSIGAGVKNEQFF. In DNA form, the CDR3 reads TGTGCCAGTAGTATTGGAGCGGGAGTTAAGAATGAGCAGTTCTTC.

This clone has more than one count but fewer than ten. The V and J genes are TRBV7-9 and TRBJ1-1, with TRBD1 matching over 9 bases. The CDR3 runs 14 residues. The J segment lost 4 bases and the V segment lost 6 bases, leaving 6 bases of the junction unmatched. Germline CDR1 reads SEHNR; CDR2 reads FQNEAQ (reference sequence). Here the CDR3 DNA reads TGTGCCAGCAGGACCGGGACAGGGCCCACTGAAGCTTTCTTT. It specifies CASRTGTGPTEAFF.

The chain joins TRBV5-1 to TRBJ2-2; possibly TRBD2 for D (6 bases). V shed 4 bases and J shed 5 bases, with 15 bases lying between them. Germline CDR1 and CDR2: SGHRS and YFSETQ. The CDR3 loop spans 15 amino acids. The CDR3 protein is CASSPRDQLTGELFF. The CDR3 nucleotides read TGCGCCAGCAGCCCGCGGGACCAATTAACCGGGGAGCTGTTTTTT.

The rearrangement uses TRBV2 and TRBJ1-2, with no clear D. This CDR3 comprises 12 residues. Germline CDR1 and CDR2: SNHLY and FYNNEI. Trimming took 8 bases from V and 2 from J, leaving 9 bases between them. CDR3 in amino acids: CASEIGNYGYTF. The CDR3 bases are TGTGCCAGCGAGATTGGGAACTATGGCTACACCTTC.

The gene calls are TRBV7-2 and TRBJ1-5, with a weak D call TRBD1 (5 bases). The CDR3 runs to 15 residues. V lost 1 base to trimming and J lost 4 bases, with 11 bases between them. The germline gives CDR1 SGHTA, CDR2 FQGNSA. Here the CDR3 DNA reads TGTGCCAGCAGCTTAGGAGGGGCGAGAAATCAGCCCCAGCATTTT. Translated: CASSLGGARNQPQHF. Based on the CDR3 plus reference TRBV7-2 and TRBJ1-5, the full variable domain is GAGVSQSPSNKVTEKGKDVELRCDPISGHTALYWYRQSLGQGLEFLIYFQGNSAPDKSGLPSDRFSAERTGGSVSTLTIQRTQQEDSAVYLCASSLGGARNQPQHFGDGTRLSIL.

This clone was detected only once. The chain has TRBV9 and TRBJ1-1, with 9 bases aligning to TRBD1. The length of the CDR3 is 15 residues. V was clipped by 2 bases and J by 3 bases; unmatched bases: 5. Germline V gene sequence: CDR1 SGDLS, CDR2 YYNGEE. This chain's CDR3 is CASSVSRTGDTEAFF. The CDR3 DNA reads TGTGCCAGCAGCGTCTCCCGGACAGGGGACACTGAAGCTTTCTTT.